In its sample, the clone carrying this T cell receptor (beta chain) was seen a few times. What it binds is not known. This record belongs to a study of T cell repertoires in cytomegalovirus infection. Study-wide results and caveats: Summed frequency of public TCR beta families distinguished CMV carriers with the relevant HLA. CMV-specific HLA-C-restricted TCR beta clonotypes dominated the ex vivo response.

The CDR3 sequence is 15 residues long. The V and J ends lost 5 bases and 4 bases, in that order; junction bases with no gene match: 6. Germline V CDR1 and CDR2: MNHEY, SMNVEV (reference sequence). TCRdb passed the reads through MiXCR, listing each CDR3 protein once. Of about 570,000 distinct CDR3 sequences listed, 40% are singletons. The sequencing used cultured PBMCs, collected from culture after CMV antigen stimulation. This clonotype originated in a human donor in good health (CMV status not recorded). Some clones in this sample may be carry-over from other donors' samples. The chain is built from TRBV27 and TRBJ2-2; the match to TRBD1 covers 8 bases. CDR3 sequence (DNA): TGTGCCAGCAGTCCAGACAGGGGTGGCACCGGGGAGCTGTTTTTT. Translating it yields CASSPDRGGTGELFF.